One and the same sample provided the 5 T cell receptor beta chains below, sequenced in a study of blood T cell repertoires in COVID-19. Clones were sequenced by immunoSEQ multiplex PCR, and TCRdb holds only the in-frame ones, with some missing. The sample includes 200,000 or so clones, 80% to 90% seen only once; the top ten take more than 3%. Sequenced material: peripheral blood. These receptors were collected from a man aged 55-75 years with acute or convalescent COVID-19.

This chain joins TRBV5-1 and TRBJ2-7; 7 bases are a match to TRBD1. CDR1 is SGHRS and CDR2 is YFSETQ in the germline V gene. The CDR3 covers 15 residues. J was trimmed by 2 bases and V by 0 bases; bases with no gene match: 5. CDR3 sequence reads: CASSLAPGQTYEQYF. The CDR3 nucleotides are TGCGCCAGCAGCTTGGCCCCGGGACAGACCTACGAGCAGTACTTC.

The V call is TRBV5-1, the J call TRBJ2-5; D remains unclear. The V end was cut by 1 base, the J end by 4 bases, with 14 bases between. CDR3 length: 15 residues. In germline, CDR1 is SGHRS, CDR2 YFSETQ. The CDR3: CASSLILLAPETQYF. CDR3 nucleotides: TGCGCCAGCAGCTTGATTTTATTGGCCCCAGAGACCCAGTACTTC.

This chain joins TRBV28 and TRBJ1-3; D possibly corresponds to TRBD1 (5 bases). This CDR3 has 18 amino acids. Germline V lookup: CDR1 MDHEN, CDR2 SYDVKM. V dropped 5 bases and J dropped 0 bases, with 20 bases sitting between them. The CDR3 loop is CASSRRGWGGSSGNTIYF. The CDR3 coding sequence is TGTGCCAGCAGTCGCCGGGGTTGGGGGGGAAGCTCTGGAAACACCATATATTTT.

The chain recombines TRBV7-2 with TRBJ2-7, with D uncertain. The germline V gene encodes CDR1 SGHTA and CDR2 FQGNSA. The CDR3 has 15 amino acids. Trimming cost V 3 bases and J 4 bases, with 16 bases left between them. The chain's CDR3 is CASSFLPLAPYEQYF. CDR3 bases: TGTGCCAGCAGCTTTTTACCTCTGGCCCCTTACGAGCAGTACTTC.

This chain connects TRBV4-1 to TRBJ1-5; 8 bases align to TRBD1. The CDR3 totals 14 residues. Germline loops: CDR1 MGHRA, CDR2 YSYEKL. Trimming cost V 1 base and J 7 bases; bases outside gene matches: 3. Written as DNA, the CDR3 is TGCGCCAGCAGCCAAGGGACAGGGCAACAGCCCCAGCATTTT. Its translation: CASSQGTGQQPQHF.